The rows below give T cell receptor beta chains drawn from one sample of a study of PD-1 blockade in classical Hodgkin lymphoma. Sequencing used immunoSEQ multiplex PCR; TCRdb keeps in-frame clones, though not all of them. The data contain 9,500 to 12,000 clones, approximately 82% of them singletons. The sequencing here drew on peripheral blood mononuclear cells (PBMCs), taken before the second cycle of nivolumab. The receptor source for this set is a human donor with classical Hodgkin lymphoma. CDR3s leave out the opening cysteine and the closing phenylalanine or tryptophan. Fields, in order: J gene, V gene, CDR3 protein.

TRBJ2-3,TRBV9,ASSVGPGTGNTDTQY
TRBJ2-5,TRBV5-1,ASSPQGSQETQY
TRBJ2-5,TRBV5-1,ASSLGGVQETQY
TRBJ2-7,TRBV5-4,ASSLEVSGTVTWY
TRBJ2-6,TRBV5-1,ASSPQAAAFSGANVLT
TRBJ2-5,TRBV7-9,ASSLNTGAQETQY
TRBJ2-1,TRBV5-1,ASSLVAGDREQF
TRBJ1-2,TRBV7-2,ASSLAVPSGTGYT
TRBJ2-2,TRBV7-3,ASSLTEAGGTGELF
TRBJ2-3,TRBV27,ASSRSTDTQY
TRBJ2-2,TRBV11-3,ASSPLQGAGELF
TRBJ2-3,TRBV10-3,ATKRSGAFTDTQY
TRBJ1-1,TRBV14,ASSFHRGNTEAF
TRBJ2-7,TRBV29-1,SVGPTGSYEQY
TRBJ2-4,TRBV5-1,ASSPEAGGWKNIQY
TRBJ1-2,TRBV19,ASSMRPIRINYGYT
TRBJ1-1,TRBV18,ASSPQGNTEAF
TRBJ1-5,TRBV5-1,ASSPEGVSRGDQPQH
TRBJ1-2,TRBV5-4,ASSLRQTLSYT
TRBJ2-1,TRBV6-1,ASSEGPGDEQF
TRBJ2-3,TRBV27,ASSLTGTGVYGDTQY
TRBJ2-1,TRBV7-4,ASSSSYYSSYNEQF
TRBJ1-2,TRBV7-6,ASSLDSYPSYGYT
TRBJ1-6,TRBV28,ASSFQRDVDENSPLH
TRBJ2-5,TRBV14,ASSREWGETQY
TRBJ1-2,TRBV6-9,ASRGGSSVGGYT
TRBJ2-4,TRBV2,ASIGQGIDIQY
TRBJ2-3,TRBV7-3,ASSSSGTRADTQY
TRBJ2-7,TRBV7-9,ASSQRDAKWPYEQY
TRBJ1-1,TRBV13,ASSLWIMNTEAF
TRBJ2-3,TRBV4-3,ASSQDGGGKTDTQY
TRBJ1-4,TRBV28,ASQGTATNEKLF
TRBJ2-1,TRBV28,ASSSQHEEF